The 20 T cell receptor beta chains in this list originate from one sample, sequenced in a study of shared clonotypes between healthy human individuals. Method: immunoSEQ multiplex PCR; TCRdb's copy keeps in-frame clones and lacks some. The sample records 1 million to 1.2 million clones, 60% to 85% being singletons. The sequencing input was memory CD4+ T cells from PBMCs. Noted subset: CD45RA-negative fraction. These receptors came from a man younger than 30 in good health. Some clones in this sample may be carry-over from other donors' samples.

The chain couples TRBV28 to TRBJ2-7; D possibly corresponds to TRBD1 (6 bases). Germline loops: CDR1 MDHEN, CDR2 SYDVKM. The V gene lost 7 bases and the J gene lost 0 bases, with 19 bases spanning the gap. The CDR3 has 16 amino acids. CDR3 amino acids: CASTPVDSLGSYEQYF. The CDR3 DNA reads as TGTGCCAGCACCCCTGTGGACAGTCTTGGCTCCTACGAGCAGTACTTC.

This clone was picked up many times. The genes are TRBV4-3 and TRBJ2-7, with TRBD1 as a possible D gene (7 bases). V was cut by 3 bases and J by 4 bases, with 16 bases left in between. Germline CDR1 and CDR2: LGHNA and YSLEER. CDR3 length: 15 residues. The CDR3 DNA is TGCGCCAGCAGCCAGAAGAGGGGGCTAGCGTACGAGCAGTACTTC. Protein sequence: CASSQKRGLAYEQYF.

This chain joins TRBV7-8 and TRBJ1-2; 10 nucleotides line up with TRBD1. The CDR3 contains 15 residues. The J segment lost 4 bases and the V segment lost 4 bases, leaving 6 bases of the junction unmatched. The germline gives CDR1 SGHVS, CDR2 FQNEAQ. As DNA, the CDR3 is TGTGCCAGCAGCTCGCGACAGGGGGCGGGCTATGGCTACACCTTC. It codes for CASSSRQGAGYGYTF.

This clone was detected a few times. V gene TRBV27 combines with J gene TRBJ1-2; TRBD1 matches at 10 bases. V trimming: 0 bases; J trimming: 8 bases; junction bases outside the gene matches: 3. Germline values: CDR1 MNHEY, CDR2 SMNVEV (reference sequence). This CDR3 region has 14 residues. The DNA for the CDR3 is TGTGCCAGCAGTTTATCGAGGGACAGGGGCGGCTACACCTTC. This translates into CASSLSRDRGGYTF.

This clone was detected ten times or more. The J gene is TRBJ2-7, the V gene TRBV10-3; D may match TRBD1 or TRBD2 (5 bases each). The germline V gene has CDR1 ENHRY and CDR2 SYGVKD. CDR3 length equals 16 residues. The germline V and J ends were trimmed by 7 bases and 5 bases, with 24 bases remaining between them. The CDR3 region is CAITPPGTHERNEQYF. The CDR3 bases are TGTGCCATCACTCCCCCGGGGACCCACGAGAGGAACGAGCAGTACTTC.

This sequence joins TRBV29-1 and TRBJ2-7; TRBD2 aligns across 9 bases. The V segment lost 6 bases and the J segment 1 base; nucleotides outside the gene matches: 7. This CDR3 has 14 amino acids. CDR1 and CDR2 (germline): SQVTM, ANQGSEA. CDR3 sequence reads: CSVRAGGRSYEQYF. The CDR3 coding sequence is TGCAGCGTGAGAGCGGGAGGAAGGTCCTACGAGCAGTACTTC.

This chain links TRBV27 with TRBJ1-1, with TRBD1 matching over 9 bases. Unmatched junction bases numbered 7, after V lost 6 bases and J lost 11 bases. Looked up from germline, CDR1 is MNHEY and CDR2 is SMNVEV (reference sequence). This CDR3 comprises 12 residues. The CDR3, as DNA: TGTGCCAGCAGGGGGACAGGGTTGAGGGCTTTCTTT. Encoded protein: CASRGTGLRAFF.

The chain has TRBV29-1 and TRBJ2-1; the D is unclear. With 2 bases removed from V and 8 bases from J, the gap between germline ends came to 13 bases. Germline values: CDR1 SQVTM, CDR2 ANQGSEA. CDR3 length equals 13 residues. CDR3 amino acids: CSVELGSSYEQFF. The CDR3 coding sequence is TGCAGCGTTGAATTGGGTAGTTCATATGAGCAGTTCTTC.

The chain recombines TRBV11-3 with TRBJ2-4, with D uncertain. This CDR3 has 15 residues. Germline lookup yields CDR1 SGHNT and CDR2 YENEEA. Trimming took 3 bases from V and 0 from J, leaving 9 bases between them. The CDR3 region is CASSFKGTAKNIQYF. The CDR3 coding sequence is TGTGCCAGCAGCTTCAAGGGCACAGCCAAAAACATTCAGTACTTC.

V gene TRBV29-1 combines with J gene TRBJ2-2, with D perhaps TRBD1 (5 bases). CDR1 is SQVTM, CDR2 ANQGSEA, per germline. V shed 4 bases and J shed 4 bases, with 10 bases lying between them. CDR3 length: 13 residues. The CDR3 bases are TGCAGCGTTGGCGACAGTCGCACCGGGGAGCTGTTTTTT. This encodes CSVGDSRTGELFF.

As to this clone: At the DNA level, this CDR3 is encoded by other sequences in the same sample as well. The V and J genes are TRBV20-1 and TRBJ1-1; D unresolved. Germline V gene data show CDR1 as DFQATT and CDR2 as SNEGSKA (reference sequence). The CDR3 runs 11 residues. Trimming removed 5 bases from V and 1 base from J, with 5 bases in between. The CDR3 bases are TGCAGTGCTCTTCAGAACACTGAAGCTTTCTTT. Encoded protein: CSALQNTEAFF.

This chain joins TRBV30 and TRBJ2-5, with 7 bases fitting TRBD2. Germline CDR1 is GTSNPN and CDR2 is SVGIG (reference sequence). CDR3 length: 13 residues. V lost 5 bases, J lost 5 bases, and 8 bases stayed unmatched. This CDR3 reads CAWSGTTQETQYF. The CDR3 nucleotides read TGTGCCTGGTCCGGGACTACTCAGGAGACCCAGTACTTC.

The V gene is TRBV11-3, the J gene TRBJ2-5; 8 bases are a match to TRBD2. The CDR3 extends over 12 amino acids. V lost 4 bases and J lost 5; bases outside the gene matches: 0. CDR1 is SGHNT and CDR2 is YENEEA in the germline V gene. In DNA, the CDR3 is TGTGCCAGCAGCTCGGGAGGGGAGACCCAGTACTTC. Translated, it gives CASSSGGETQYF.

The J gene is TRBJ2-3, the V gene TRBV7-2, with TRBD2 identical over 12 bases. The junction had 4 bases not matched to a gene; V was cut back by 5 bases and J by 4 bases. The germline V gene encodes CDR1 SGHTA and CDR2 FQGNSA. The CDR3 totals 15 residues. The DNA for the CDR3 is TGTGCCAGCAGCCTACGACTAGCGGGAGCAGATACGCAGTATTTT. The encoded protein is CASSLRLAGADTQYF.

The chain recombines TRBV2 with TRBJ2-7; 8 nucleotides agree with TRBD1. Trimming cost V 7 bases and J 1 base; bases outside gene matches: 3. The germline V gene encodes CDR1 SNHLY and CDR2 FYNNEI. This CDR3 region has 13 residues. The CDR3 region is CASKRTGSYEQYF. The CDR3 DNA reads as TGTGCCAGCAAAAGGACAGGGTCCTACGAGCAGTACTTC.

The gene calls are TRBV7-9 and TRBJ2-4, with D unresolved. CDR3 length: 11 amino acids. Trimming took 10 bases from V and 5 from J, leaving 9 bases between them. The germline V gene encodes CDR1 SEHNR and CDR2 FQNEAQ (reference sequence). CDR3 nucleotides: TGTGCCATCTCCCGGGAAAACATTCAGTACTTC. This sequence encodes CAISRENIQYF.

This chain's CDR3 is CASSLGSRVWSGELFF. In DNA form, the CDR3 reads TGTGCCAGCAGCTTAGGCAGCAGGGTGTGGTCCGGGGAGCTGTTTTTT. The V gene is TRBV7-2, the J gene TRBJ2-2; D is perhaps TRBD1 (5 bases). CDR3 length: 16 amino acids. Trimming stripped 1 base from V and 6 bases from J, with 15 bases between. Looked up from germline, CDR1 is SGHTA and CDR2 is FQGNSA.

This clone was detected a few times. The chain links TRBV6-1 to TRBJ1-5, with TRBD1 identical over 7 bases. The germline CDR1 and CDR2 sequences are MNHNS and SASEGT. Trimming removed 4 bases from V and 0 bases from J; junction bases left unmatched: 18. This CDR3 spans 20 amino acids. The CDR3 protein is CASSVGTEASGEYSNQPQHF. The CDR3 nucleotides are TGTGCCAGCAGTGTTGGGACAGAAGCTAGCGGGGAATATAGCAATCAGCCCCAGCATTTT.

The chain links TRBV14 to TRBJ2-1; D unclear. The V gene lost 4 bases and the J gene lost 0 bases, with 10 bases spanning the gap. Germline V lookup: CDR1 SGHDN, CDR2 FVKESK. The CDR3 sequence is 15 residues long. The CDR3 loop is CASSPIAPSYNEQFF. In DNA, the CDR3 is TGTGCCAGCAGCCCGATAGCCCCCTCCTACAATGAGCAGTTCTTC.

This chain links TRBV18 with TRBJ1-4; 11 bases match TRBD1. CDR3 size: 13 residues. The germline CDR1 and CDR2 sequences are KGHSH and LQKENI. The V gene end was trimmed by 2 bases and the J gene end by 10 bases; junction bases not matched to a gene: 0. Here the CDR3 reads CASSPGTGGKLFF. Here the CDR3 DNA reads TGTGCCAGCTCACCAGGGACAGGGGGAAAACTGTTTTTT.